Presented here are 31 T cell receptor beta chains from one specimen sequenced in a study of T cell responses to AZD1222 COVID-19 vaccine. The table came from immunoSEQ multiplex PCR; TCRdb's copy has only in-frame clones and leaves some out. This sample has roughly 100,000 clones, with less than 90% found just once. Source: peripheral blood, taken on day 0 of AZD1222 vaccination. The receptor set was obtained from an adult in good health.

The chain carries TRBV29-1 and TRBJ1-2; possibly TRBD1 for D (5 bases). Germline CDR1 and CDR2: SQVTM and ANQGSEA. The CDR3 contains 11 residues. The V end was cut by 6 bases, the J end by 1 base, with 6 bases between. This chain's CDR3 is CSVRVNYGYTF. In DNA, the CDR3 is TGCAGCGTCAGGGTTAACTATGGCTACACCTTC.

V and J are TRBV19 and TRBJ1-3; D unresolved. This CDR3 is 14 amino acids long. Trimming left V 7 bases short and J 6 bases short, with 16 bases between. Germline V gene lookup returns CDR1 LNHDA and CDR2 SQIVND (reference sequence). This CDR3 is CASTPGRPLNTIYF. DNA for the CDR3: TGTGCCAGTACCCCGGGCCGGCCCCTAAACACCATATATTTT.

The chain recombines TRBV5-6 with TRBJ2-7; 7 bases line up with TRBD2. The V and J ends lost 4 bases and 3 bases, in that order; junction bases with no gene match: 7. This CDR3 is 14 amino acids long. Germline V gene data show CDR1 as SGHDT and CDR2 as YYEEEE. Here the CDR3 DNA reads TGTGCCAGCAGCGGGAGGGACTTGAACTACGAGCAGTACTTC. This translates into CASSGRDLNYEQYF.

The chain couples TRBV20-1 to TRBJ1-1; possibly TRBD1 for D (5 bases). Trimming removed 5 bases at V and 1 base at J, with 11 bases between. The V gene's germline CDR1 is DFQATT and CDR2 SNEGSKA (reference sequence). The CDR3 extends over 13 amino acids. CDR3 DNA sequence: TGCAGTGCTGGTGGGACGGGGAACACTGAAGCTTTCTTT. This sequence encodes CSAGGTGNTEAFF.

The genes are TRBV7-9 and TRBJ2-7; maybe TRBD2 (6 bases). CDR1 SEHNR and CDR2 FQNEAQ come from the germline V gene (reference sequence). Trimming shortened V by 5 bases and J by 0 bases, and 17 bases separated the two germline ends. This CDR3 contains 16 residues. CDR3 sequence reads: CASSPSGTAGSYEQYF. The CDR3 nucleotides read TGTGCCAGCAGCCCTTCCGGGACTGCTGGCTCCTACGAGCAGTACTTC.

The gene calls are TRBV2 and TRBJ1-4, with D possibly being TRBD1 (6 bases). Between the trimmed V and J ends, which lost 6 bases and 8 bases, there was a span of 13 bases. The CDR3 loop spans 13 amino acids. The V gene's germline CDR1 is SNHLY and CDR2 FYNNEI. CDR3 loop: CASRGGQEEKLFF. CDR3 coding DNA: TGTGCCAGCAGGGGGGGACAAGAGGAAAAACTGTTTTTT.

This chain connects TRBV11-2 to TRBJ1-2, with D possibly TRBD1 on 6 matching bases. The germline V gene has CDR1 SGHAT and CDR2 FQNNGV. The V and J ends lost 1 base and 8 bases respectively, with 20 bases between them. This CDR3 contains 16 residues. CDR3 bases: TGTGCCAGCAGCTTAGGGTCCAGGGGTGAAAGAAGAGGCTACACCTTC. It specifies CASSLGSRGERRGYTF.

The chain is built from TRBV11-2 and TRBJ1-3; D is ambiguous. This CDR3 has 17 residues. V lost 3 bases and J lost 0, with 15 bases in between. CDR1 SGHAT and CDR2 FQNNGV come from the germline V gene. This chain's CDR3 is CASSFPRITISGNTIYF. The CDR3 DNA sequence: TGTGCCAGCAGCTTTCCCCGTATTACGATCTCTGGAAACACCATATATTTT.

V usage is TRBV5-1 and J usage is TRBJ1-1; the D gene is possibly TRBD1 (6 bases). CDR1 and CDR2 from the germline V gene are SGHRS and YFSETQ. Trimming shortened V by 4 bases and J by 4 bases, and 17 bases separated the two germline ends. The CDR3 has 15 residues. This CDR3 is CASSPPAGGGTEAFF. The CDR3 nucleotides read TGCGCCAGCAGCCCCCCGGCGGGAGGGGGCACTGAAGCTTTCTTT.

This clone turned up a few times. The chain links TRBV5-4 to TRBJ1-6; TRBD1 matches 7 bases. V lost 4 bases to trimming and J lost 5 bases; unmatched junction nucleotides: 9. The CDR3 runs 16 residues. The germline gives CDR1 SGHNT, CDR2 YYREEE (reference sequence). CDR3 bases: TGTGCCAGCAGCCCCGGACAGGTCGGGAATAATTCACCCCTCCACTTT. Translation gives CASSPGQVGNNSPLHF.

The V call is TRBV30, the J call TRBJ1-1; the match to TRBD1 covers 7 bases. The CDR3 runs to 12 residues. The germline gives CDR1 GTSNPN, CDR2 SVGIG (reference sequence). J gave up 5 bases and V 3 bases, and 3 bases lay outside the gene matches. The CDR3 bases are TGTGCCTGGAGGACAGGGAATACTGAAGCTTTCTTT. As protein: CAWRTGNTEAFF. Complete variable domain (other parts from reference TRBV30 and TRBJ1-1): SQTIHQWPATLVQPVGSPLSLECTVEGTSNPNLYWYRQAAGRGLQLLFYSVGIGQISSEVPQNLSASRPQDRQFILSSKKLLLSDSGFYLCAWRTGNTEAFFGQGTRLTVV.

This clone was counted a single time. This chain links TRBV6-5 with TRBJ2-7; D is unclear. CDR1 is MNHEY, CDR2 SVGAGI, per germline. This CDR3 region has 16 residues. With 0 bases removed from V and 2 bases from J, the gap between germline ends came to 14 bases. For the CDR3, the DNA is TGTGCCAGCAGTTACTCGGCACCGAGCGAAACCTACGAGCAGTACTTC. It encodes CASSYSAPSETYEQYF.

This sequence joins TRBV19 and TRBJ1-2; a possible D gene is TRBD1 (6 bases). CDR1 and CDR2 from the germline V gene are LNHDA and SQIVND (reference sequence). The CDR3 contains 13 residues. V was shortened by 4 bases and J by 7 bases, with 13 bases between the two germline ends. CDR3 in amino acids: CASSSQGRGGYTF. The CDR3 DNA reads TGTGCCAGTAGTAGCCAGGGGCGCGGTGGCTACACCTTC. The full variable domain, rest sourced from reference TRBV19 and TRBJ1-2, is DGGITQSPKYLFRKEGQNVTLSCEQNLNHDAMYWYRQDPGQGLRLIYYSQIVNDFQKGDIAEGYSVSREKKESFPLTVTSAQKNPTAFYLCASSSQGRGGYTFGSGTRLTVV.

V and J are TRBV6-5 and TRBJ1-1; D unclear. The V and J ends lost 6 bases and 6 bases respectively, with 14 bases between them. CDR3 length: 13 residues. In germline, CDR1 is MNHEY, CDR2 SVGAGI. The CDR3 is CASSRSGGAEAFF. Here the CDR3 DNA reads TGTGCCAGCAGCAGGTCTGGCGGAGCTGAAGCTTTCTTT.

This rearrangement joins TRBV14 to TRBJ2-1; either TRBD1 or TRBD2 may supply D (6 bases each). The CDR3 contains 16 residues. V was trimmed by 3 bases and J by 7 bases, leaving 19 bases between them. Germline V gives CDR1 SGHDN, CDR2 FVKESK. The CDR3 nucleotides read TGTGCCAGCAGCCAGCGGTTGGTGGGGGGCCCTAATGAGCAGTTCTTC. It translates to CASSQRLVGGPNEQFF. The whole variable domain, filled in from reference TRBV14 and TRBJ2-1, reads EAGVTQFPSHSVIEKGQTVTLRCDPISGHDNLYWYRRVMGKEIKFLLHFVKESKQDESGMPNNRFLAERTGGTYSTLKVQPAELEDSGVYFCASSQRLVGGPNEQFFGPGTRLTVL.

This clone came up a few times. The chain is built from TRBV18 and TRBJ1-4, with D uncertain. Germline CDR1 is KGHSH and CDR2 is LQKENI. The ends were cut back, 1 base at V and 6 bases at J, with 12 bases in the middle. The CDR3 extends over 15 amino acids. The CDR3 bases are TGTGCCAGCTCACCACTCGTGGGATTGGATGAAAAACTGTTTTTT. Its translation is CASSPLVGLDEKLFF.

The genes are TRBV15 and TRBJ2-2; 10 bases match TRBD2. With V trimmed by 2 bases and J by 6 bases, 12 bases remained unmatched. The CDR3 length is 18 residues. Germline values: CDR1 LNHNV, CDR2 YYDKDF (reference sequence). The CDR3 nucleotides read TGTGCCACCAGCAGATCCACGAACCTAGCGGGGGTTGCCGGGGAGCTGTTTTTT. This gives the protein CATSRSTNLAGVAGELFF.

Here the CDR3 reads CASRLNRGGGYTF. DNA of the CDR3: TGTGCCAGCAGGCTAAACAGGGGCGGTGGCTACACCTTC. The chain joins TRBV6-5 to TRBJ1-2; 7 nucleotides line up with TRBD1. This CDR3 spans 13 amino acids. Per germline, CDR1 MNHEY and CDR2 SVGAGI. V lost 6 bases and J lost 7; bases outside the gene matches: 8.

This clone was seen just once. The chain combines TRBV5-1 with TRBJ1-3, with 7 nucleotides matching TRBD1. V was clipped by 2 bases and J by 0 bases; unmatched bases: 5. The germline V gene has CDR1 SGHRS and CDR2 YFSETQ. The CDR3 sequence is 16 residues long. The CDR3, as DNA: TGCGCCAGCAGCTTTGACAGGGTAAACTCTGGAAACACCATATATTTT. Residues: CASSFDRVNSGNTIYF.

This CDR3 is CASRTSGTDTQYF. For the CDR3, the DNA is TGTGCCAGTAGGACTAGCGGCACAGATACGCAGTATTTT. The chain combines TRBV19 with TRBJ2-3; 8 bases align to TRBD2. The CDR3 length is 13 residues. V gave up 6 bases and J gave up 1 base; unmatched junction bases: 0. Germline CDR1 is LNHDA and CDR2 is SQIVND (reference sequence).

V usage is TRBV3-1 (or the pseudogene TRBV3-2) and J usage is TRBJ1-6, with unresolved D. Trimming took 1 base from V and 10 from J, leaving 11 bases between them. Per the germline V gene, CDR1 is LGHDT and CDR2 is YNNKEL (reference sequence). The CDR3 extends over 14 amino acids. Here the CDR3 DNA reads TGTGCCAGCAGCCAAGTAACAGAACGGTCACCCCTCCACTTT. This sequence encodes CASSQVTERSPLHF.

This chain joins TRBV6-5 and TRBJ2-3; D is unclear. The CDR3 has 12 residues. Germline loops: CDR1 MNHEY, CDR2 SVGAGI. The V end lost 8 bases, the J end lost 4 bases, and 10 bases lay between the germline ends. CDR3 residues: CASGPVADTQYF. The CDR3 DNA is TGTGCCAGCGGGCCTGTGGCAGATACGCAGTATTTT.

The chain is built from TRBV9 and TRBJ1-2; D possibly corresponds to TRBD1 (5 bases). The CDR3 covers 12 residues. Between the trimmed V and J ends, which lost 0 bases and 8 bases, there was a span of 8 bases. The germline V gene has CDR1 SGDLS and CDR2 YYNGEE. CDR3 residues: CASSVDRDGYTF. The CDR3, as DNA: TGTGCCAGCAGCGTAGATAGGGACGGCTACACCTTC.

The CDR3 coding sequence is TGTGCCAGCAGTTCACAGGGGTACGGCTACACCTTC. Protein: CASSSQGYGYTF. This chain links TRBV28 with TRBJ1-2; 7 nucleotides align to TRBD1. This CDR3 comprises 12 residues. The V gene end was trimmed by 4 bases and the J gene end by 8 bases; junction bases not matched to a gene: 4. Germline loops: CDR1 MDHEN, CDR2 SYDVKM.

This chain uses TRBV10-3 with TRBJ1-6; no clear D gene. This CDR3 has 13 amino acids. Germline lookup yields CDR1 ENHRY and CDR2 SYGVKD. Trimming took 2 bases from V and 8 from J, leaving 7 bases between them. The CDR3 sequence is CAISEEPDSPLHF. The CDR3 region has the DNA TGTGCCATCAGTGAGGAGCCGGATTCACCCCTCCACTTT.

This chain joins TRBV2 and TRBJ1-1; 7 positions agree with TRBD1. This CDR3 has 14 residues. With 5 bases clipped from V and 4 bases from J, the junction kept 7 bases outside the gene matches. Germline CDR1 reads SNHLY; CDR2 reads FYNNEI. CDR3 sequence reads: CASSYRQGSTEAFF. CDR3 nucleotides: TGTGCCAGCAGTTATCGACAGGGTAGCACTGAAGCTTTCTTT.

The chain combines TRBV27 with TRBJ2-7; weak D call: TRBD2 (6 bases). CDR1 and CDR2 (germline): MNHEY, SMNVEV (reference sequence). The V and J ends lost 5 bases and 6 bases respectively, with 17 bases between them. The CDR3 sequence is 14 residues long. CDR3 sequence: CASSAAGPVREQYF. CDR3 coding DNA: TGTGCCAGCAGTGCTGCGGGACCGGTTCGCGAGCAGTACTTC.

The CDR3 is CASSLRGSAPSYEQYF. As DNA, the CDR3 is TGTGCCAGCAGTTTGAGGGGGTCGGCCCCATCCTACGAGCAGTACTTC. V usage is TRBV28 and J usage is TRBJ2-7, with a possible D match to TRBD1 (6 bases). Deletions cut 3 bases from V and 1 base from J, with 16 bases between. The CDR3 sequence is 16 residues long. CDR1 and CDR2 from the germline V gene are MDHEN and SYDVKM.

V is TRBV5-6 and J is TRBJ2-1; TRBD2 aligns across 12 bases. Germline-derived CDR1 and CDR2 are SGHDT and YYEEEE. The V and J ends lost 2 bases and 10 bases, in that order; junction bases with no gene match: 7. The CDR3 runs 15 residues. DNA of the CDR3: TGTGCCAGCAGCTTTGGACTAGCGGGACCTCTGGAGCAGTTCTTC. It codes for CASSFGLAGPLEQFF.

This clone occurred a few times. The J gene is TRBJ1-6, the V gene TRBV3-1 (or the pseudogene TRBV3-2); D perhaps matches TRBD1 (5 bases). Germline CDR1 is LGHDT and CDR2 is YNNKEL (reference sequence). Trimming cost V 3 bases and J 3 bases, with 12 bases left between them. There are 16 residues in the CDR3. This chain's CDR3 is CASSHEGRNYNSPLHF. DNA for the CDR3: TGTGCCAGCAGCCACGAGGGACGGAACTATAATTCACCCCTCCACTTT.

V gene TRBV19 combines with J gene TRBJ1-4, with TRBD1 matching 7 bases. Germline lookup yields CDR1 LNHDA and CDR2 SQIVND (reference sequence). This CDR3 has 14 amino acids. Losses at the gene ends were 10 bases for V and 8 bases for J; bases not matched to a gene: 13. The CDR3 DNA reads TGTGCCACTAACTCCGGGACAGACTACGAAAAACTGTTTTTT. Amino acids: CATNSGTDYEKLFF.